This T cell receptor beta chain is drawn from a study of read filtering for tumor transcriptome and immune sequencing. CDR1 and CDR2 (germline): SQVTM, ANQGSEA. V shed 6 bases and J 7 bases; nucleotides not matched to a gene: 12. CDR3 size: 15 residues. The library was built from roughly 400 ng RNA with molecular barcoded adaptors for alpha/delta and beta/gamma chains. One entry per CDR3 protein results from TCRdb running MiXCR on the reads. The sample holds about 50,000 distinct CDR3 sequences; less than 20% are singletons and the top ten take over 35%. This clonotype was detected only a few times. The receptor comes from a donor aged 40 or older with multiple myeloma. This chain uses TRBV29-1 with TRBJ2-7; 13 bases fit TRBD2. Sequenced input: a population of CD138-negative cells sorted from bone marrow. In DNA, the CDR3 is TGCAGCGTCAACTTTGGACTAGCGGGAGATAGGGAGCAGTACTTC. This sequence encodes CSVNFGLAGDREQYF.